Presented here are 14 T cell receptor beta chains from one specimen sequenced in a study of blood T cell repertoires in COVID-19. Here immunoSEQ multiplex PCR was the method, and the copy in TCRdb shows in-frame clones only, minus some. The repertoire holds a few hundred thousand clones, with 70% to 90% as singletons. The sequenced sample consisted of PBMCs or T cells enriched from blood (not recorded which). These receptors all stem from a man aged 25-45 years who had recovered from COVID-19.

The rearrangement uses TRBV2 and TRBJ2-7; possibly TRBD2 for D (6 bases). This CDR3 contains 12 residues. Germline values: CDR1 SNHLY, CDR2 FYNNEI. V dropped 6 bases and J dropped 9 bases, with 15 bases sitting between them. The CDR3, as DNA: TGTGCCAGCAGCCCTCGAACGGAGGGGCAGTACTTC. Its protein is CASSPRTEGQYF.

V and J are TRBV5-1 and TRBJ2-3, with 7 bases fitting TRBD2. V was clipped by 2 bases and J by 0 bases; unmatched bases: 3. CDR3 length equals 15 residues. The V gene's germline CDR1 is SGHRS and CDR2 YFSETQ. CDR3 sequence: CASSFAGESTDTQYF. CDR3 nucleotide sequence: TGCGCCAGCAGCTTCGCGGGGGAAAGCACAGATACGCAGTATTTT.

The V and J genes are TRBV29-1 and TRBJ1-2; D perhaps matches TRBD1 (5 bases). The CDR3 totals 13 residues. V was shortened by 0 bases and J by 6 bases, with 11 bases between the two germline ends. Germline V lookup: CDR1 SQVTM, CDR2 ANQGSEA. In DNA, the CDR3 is TGCAGCGTTGAAGATCAGGGATCGCATGGCTACACCTTC. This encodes CSVEDQGSHGYTF. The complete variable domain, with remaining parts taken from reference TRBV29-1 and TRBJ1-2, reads SAVISQKPSRDICQRGTSLTIQCQVDSQVTMMFWYRQQPGQSLTLIATANQGSEATYESGFVIDKFPISRPNLTFSTLTVSNMSPEDSSIYLCSVEDQGSHGYTFGSGTRLTVV.

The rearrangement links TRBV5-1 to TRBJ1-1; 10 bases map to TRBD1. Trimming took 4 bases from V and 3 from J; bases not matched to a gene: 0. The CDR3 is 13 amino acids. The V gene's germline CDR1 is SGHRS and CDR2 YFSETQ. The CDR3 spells CASSGQGDTEAFF. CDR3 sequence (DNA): TGCGCCAGCAGCGGACAGGGGGACACTGAAGCTTTCTTT.

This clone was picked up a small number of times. This CDR3 is CASSPRDMNTEAFF. The CDR3 DNA sequence: TGTGCCAGCAGCCCGCGGGATATGAACACTGAAGCTTTCTTT. The J gene is TRBJ1-1, the V gene TRBV9; D not resolved. The CDR3 is 14 residues long. From germline, CDR1 is SGDLS and CDR2 YYNGEE. V lost 4 bases and J lost 0, with 10 bases in between. Using reference TRBV9 and TRBJ1-1 for the parts outside the CDR3, the full variable domain is DSGVTQTPKHLITATGQRVTLRCSPRSGDLSVYWYQQSLDQGLQFLIQYYNGEERAKGNILERFSAQQFPDLHSELNLSSLELGDSALYFCASSPRDMNTEAFFGQGTRLTVV.

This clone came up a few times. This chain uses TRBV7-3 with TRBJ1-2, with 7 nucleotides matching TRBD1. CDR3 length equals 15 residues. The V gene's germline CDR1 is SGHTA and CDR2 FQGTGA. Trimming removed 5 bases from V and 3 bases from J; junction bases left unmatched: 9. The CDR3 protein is CASSPLGQGDYGYTF. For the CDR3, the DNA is TGTGCCAGCAGCCCCCTCGGCCAGGGGGACTATGGCTACACCTTC. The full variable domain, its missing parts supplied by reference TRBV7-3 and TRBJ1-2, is GAGVSQTPSNKVTEKGKYVELRCDPISGHTALYWYRQSLGQGPEFLIYFQGTGAADDSGLPNDRFFAVRPEGSVSTLKIQRTERGDSAVYLCASSPLGQGDYGYTFGSGTRLTVV.

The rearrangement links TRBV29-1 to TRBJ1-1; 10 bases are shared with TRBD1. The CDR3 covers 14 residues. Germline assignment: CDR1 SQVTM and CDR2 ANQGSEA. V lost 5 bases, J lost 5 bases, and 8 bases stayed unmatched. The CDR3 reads CSVKVTGGFTEAFF. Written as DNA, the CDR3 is TGCAGCGTTAAAGTGACAGGGGGCTTTACTGAAGCTTTCTTT.

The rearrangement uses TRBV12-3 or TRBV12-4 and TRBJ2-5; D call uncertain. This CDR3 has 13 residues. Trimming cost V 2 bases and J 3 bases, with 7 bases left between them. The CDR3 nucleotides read TGTGCCAGCAGTTTAAGCCCGGAAGAGACCCAGTACTTC. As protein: CASSLSPEETQYF.

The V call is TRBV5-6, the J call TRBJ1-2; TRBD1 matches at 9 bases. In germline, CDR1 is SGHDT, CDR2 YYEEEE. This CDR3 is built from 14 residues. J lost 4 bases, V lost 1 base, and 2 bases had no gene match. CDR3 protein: CASSLRDRVYGYTF. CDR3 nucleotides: TGTGCCAGCAGCTTGCGGGACAGGGTCTATGGCTACACCTTC. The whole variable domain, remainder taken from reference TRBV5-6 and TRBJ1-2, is DAGVTQSPTHLIKTRGQQVTLRCSPKSGHDTVSWYQQALGQGPQFIFQYYEEEERQRGNFPDRFSGHQFPNYSSELNVNALLLGDSALYLCASSLRDRVYGYTFGSGTRLTVV.

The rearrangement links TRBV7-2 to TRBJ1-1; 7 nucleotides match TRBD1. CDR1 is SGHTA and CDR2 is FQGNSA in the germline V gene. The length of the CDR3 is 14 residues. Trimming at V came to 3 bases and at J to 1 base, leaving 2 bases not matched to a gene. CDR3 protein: CASSLGQQNTEAFF. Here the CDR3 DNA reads TGTGCCAGCAGCTTGGGACAGCAGAACACTGAAGCTTTCTTT.

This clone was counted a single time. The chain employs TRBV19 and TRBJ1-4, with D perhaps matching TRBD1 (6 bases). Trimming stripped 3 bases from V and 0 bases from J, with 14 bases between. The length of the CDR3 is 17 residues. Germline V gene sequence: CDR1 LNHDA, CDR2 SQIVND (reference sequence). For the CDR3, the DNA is TGTGCCAGTAGTATGGACAGATCGTATGCAACTAATGAAAAACTGTTTTTT. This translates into CASSMDRSYATNEKLFF.

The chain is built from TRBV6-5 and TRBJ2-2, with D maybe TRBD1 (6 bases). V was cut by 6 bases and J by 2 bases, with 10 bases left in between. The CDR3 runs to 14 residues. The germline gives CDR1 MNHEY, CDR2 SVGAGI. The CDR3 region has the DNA TGTGCCAGCAGCCGACAGGTCAACACCGGGGAGCTGTTTTTT. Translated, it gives CASSRQVNTGELFF.

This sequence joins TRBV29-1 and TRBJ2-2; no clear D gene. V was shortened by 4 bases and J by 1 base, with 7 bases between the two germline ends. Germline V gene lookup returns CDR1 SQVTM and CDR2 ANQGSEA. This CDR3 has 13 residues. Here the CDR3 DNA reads TGCAGCGTTGTCGGCGGGAACACCGGGGAGCTGTTTTTT. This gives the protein CSVVGGNTGELFF.

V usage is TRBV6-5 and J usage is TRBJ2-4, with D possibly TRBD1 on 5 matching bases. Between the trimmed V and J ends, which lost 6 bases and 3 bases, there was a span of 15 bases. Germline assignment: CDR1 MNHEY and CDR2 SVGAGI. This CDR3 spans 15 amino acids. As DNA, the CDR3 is TGTGCCAGCAGCAAACAGGAGTCGGTCAAAAACATTCAGTACTTC. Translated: CASSKQESVKNIQYF.